The T cell receptor beta chain under discussion was sequenced for a study of radiotherapy plus CTLA-4 blockade in lung cancer. The data were produced by immunoSEQ multiplex PCR, yet TCRdb's version contains in-frame clones alone and is incomplete. The sample includes approximately 110,000 clones, approximately 77% of them seen just once. In regard to this clone: The target antigen is unknown.

Study-level findings and limits: Clones derived from tumor TCRs expanded in blood after radiotherapy plus ipilimumab. Together with interferon-beta, which increased in serum after radiation, early dynamic changes in blood T cell clones were reportedly the best predictors of response.

The CDR3 has 14 residues. J was trimmed by 10 bases and V by 4 bases; bases with no gene match: 6. Germline V gene lookup returns CDR1 MNHEY and CDR2 SMNVEV (reference sequence). Material: peripheral blood, obtained from a patient treated with radiotherapy plus ipilimumab. This clonotype originated in a human donor with non-small cell lung cancer that progressed on radiotherapy plus ipilimumab. Some clones in this sample may be carry-over from other donors' samples. The chain employs TRBV27 and TRBJ1-6; 8 bases fit TRBD1. For the CDR3, the DNA is TGTGCCAGCAGTTCCTTTGGACAGGGCTCACCCCTCCACTTT. This translates into CASSSFGQGSPLHF.